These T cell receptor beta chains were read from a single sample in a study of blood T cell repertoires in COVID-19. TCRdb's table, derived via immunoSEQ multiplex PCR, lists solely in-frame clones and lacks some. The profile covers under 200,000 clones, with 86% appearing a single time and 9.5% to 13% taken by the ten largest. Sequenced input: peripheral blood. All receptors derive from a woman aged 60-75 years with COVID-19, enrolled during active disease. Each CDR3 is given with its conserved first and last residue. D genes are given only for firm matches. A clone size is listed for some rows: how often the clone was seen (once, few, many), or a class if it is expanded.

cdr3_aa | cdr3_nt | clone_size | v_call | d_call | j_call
CASSFYSANTGELFF | TGTGCCAGCAGCTTTTACAGTGCGAACACCGGGGAGCTGTTTTTT | NA | TRBV11-3 | NA | TRBJ2-2
CASSLELASYEQYF | TGTGCCAGCAGCTTAGAACTAGCCTCCTACGAGCAGTACTTC | few | TRBV13 | NA | TRBJ2-7
CASSTPGTSGSIEQFF | TGTGCCAGTAGTACCCCCGGGACTAGCGGGAGTATTGAGCAGTTCTTC | NA | TRBV19 | TRBD2 | TRBJ2-1
CASSLAVAGVNTGELFF | TGCGCCAGCAGCTTGGCTGTAGCGGGGGTGAACACCGGGGAGCTGTTTTTT | NA | TRBV5-1 | TRBD2 | TRBJ2-2
CASSYSIGRNTEAFF | TGTGCCAGCAGTTACTCGATAGGGAGGAACACTGAAGCTTTCTTT | NA | TRBV6-5 | NA | TRBJ1-1
CASSHSTGEVYEQYF | TGCGCCAGCAGCCACTCGACAGGGGAAGTCTACGAGCAGTACTTC | NA | TRBV4-1 | TRBD1 | TRBJ2-7
CASSDSTASGVDTQYF | TGTGCCAGCAGTGACTCGACGGCTAGCGGGGTAGATACGCAGTATTTT | few | TRBV6-4 | TRBD2 | TRBJ2-3
CASSEPGLLNTEAFF | TGTGCCAGTAGTGAGCCGGGACTATTGAACACTGAAGCTTTCTTT | few | TRBV19 | NA | TRBJ1-1
CASSLEQGARKLFF | TGTGCCAGCAGCTTGGAACAGGGGGCCAGGAAACTGTTTTTT | NA | TRBV5-4 | TRBD1 | TRBJ1-4
CASSPTTSNYGYTF | TGTGCCAGCAGCCCGACTACATCCAACTATGGCTACACCTTC | NA | TRBV5-5 | NA | TRBJ1-2
CATSDLGGENEDTQYF | TGTGCCACCAGTGATTTAGGGGGGGAGAACGAAGATACGCAGTATTTT | NA | TRBV24-1 | NA | TRBJ2-3
CATQQNPNYGYTF | TGTGCCACCCAACAGAACCCTAACTATGGCTACACCTTC | once | TRBV6-5 | NA | TRBJ1-2
CASSVKGQDSPLHF | TGTGCCAGCAGCGTAAAGGGGCAGGATTCACCCCTCCACTTT | once | TRBV9 | NA | TRBJ1-6
CASSHSGTSSYNEQFF | TGTGCCAGCAGCCACTCCGGGACTAGCAGCTACAATGAGCAGTTCTTC | NA | TRBV4-2 | TRBD2 | TRBJ2-1
CAISESTPGTGNTEAFF | TGTGCCATCAGTGAGTCCACCCCCGGGACAGGCAACACTGAAGCTTTCTTT | NA | TRBV10-3 | TRBD1 | TRBJ1-1
CASSLMTSGRDTQYF | TGTGCCAGCAGCTTGATGACTAGCGGGAGGGATACGCAGTATTTT | NA | TRBV5-6 | TRBD2 | TRBJ2-3
CASSRSTDTQYF | TGTGCCTCCTCGCGAAGCACAGATACGCAGTATTTT | NA | TRBV30 | NA | TRBJ2-3
CASSLRGGAAGYTF | TGTGCCAGCAGTTTAAGAGGGGGCGCGGCTGGCTACACCTTC | NA | TRBV27 | TRBD1 | TRBJ1-2
CASANYEQYF | TGTGCCAGCGCTAACTACGAGCAGTACTTC | NA | TRBV2 | NA | TRBJ2-7
CASRLGQGSSYEQYF | TGTGCCAGCAGGTTGGGACAGGGGTCCTCCTACGAGCAGTACTTC | NA | TRBV5-4 | TRBD1 | TRBJ2-7
CAWSVYSGNTIYF | TGTGCCTGGAGTGTTTACTCTGGAAACACCATATATTTT | NA | TRBV30 | NA | TRBJ1-3
CASSIQGATNEKLFF | TGTGCCAGTAGTATCCAGGGGGCGACTAATGAAAAACTGTTTTTT | NA | TRBV19 | TRBD1 | TRBJ1-4
CASRDYLGGIHPGVASPLHF | TGTGCCAGCAGGGATTACCTGGGGGGAATTCACCCCGGGGTAGCTTCACCCCTCCACTTT | once | TRBV9 | NA | TRBJ1-6
CASSSTGALANSGYTF | TGTGCCAGCAGCTCGACAGGGGCCTTAGCTAACTCTGGCTACACCTTC | NA | TRBV11-3 | TRBD1 | TRBJ1-2
CASRPTGIDTQYF | TGTGCCAGCAGGCCTACGGGGATCGATACGCAGTATTTT | NA | TRBV6-2/TRBV6-3 | NA | TRBJ2-3
CSVERRENQYF | TGCAGCGTTGAACGGAGGGAGAACCAGTACTTC | NA | TRBV29-1 | NA | TRBJ2-5
CASSFQGGQKLFF | TGCGCCAGCAGCTTCCAGGGAGGGCAAAAACTGTTTTTT | NA | TRBV5-1 | NA | TRBJ1-4
CASSSPRGTNTEAFF | TGTGCCAGCAGCTCCCCCCGGGGGACCAACACTGAAGCTTTCTTT | NA | TRBV5-4 | NA | TRBJ1-1
CASSSMGRSTQYF | TGTGCCAGCAGCTCGATGGGCCGAAGTACGCAGTATTTT | NA | TRBV11-3 | NA | TRBJ2-3
CAISPSYEQYF | TGTGCCATCAGTCCATCCTACGAGCAGTACTTC | NA | TRBV10-3 | NA | TRBJ2-7
CASSLKEGAEQFF | TGTGCCAGCAGTTTAAAGGAGGGGGCAGAGCAGTTCTTC | NA | TRBV12-3/TRBV12-4 | NA | TRBJ2-1
CASSQELDRTGELFF | TGTGCCAGCAGCCAAGAGCTAGATAGGACCGGGGAGCTGTTTTTT | NA | TRBV3-1/TRBV3-2 | NA | TRBJ2-2
CATSTDGGSNEKLFF | TGTGCCACCAGCACCGACGGCGGAAGTAATGAAAAACTGTTTTTT | NA | TRBV15 | NA | TRBJ1-4
CASSLESGQGFYEQYF | TGTGCCAGCAGCTTAGAGTCAGGACAGGGGTTCTACGAGCAGTACTTC | NA | TRBV7-2 | TRBD1 | TRBJ2-7
CASSPNREIAVRSYEQYF | TGCGCCAGCAGCCCGAATAGGGAGATAGCGGTACGCTCCTACGAGCAGTACTTC | NA | TRBV4-3 | NA | TRBJ2-7
CASSPYSSGTLPYEQYF | TGTGCCAGCAGCCCTTACTCTAGCGGGACCCTCCCCTACGAGCAGTACTTC | NA | TRBV6-2/TRBV6-3 | TRBD2 | TRBJ2-7